This TCR beta chain was identified during a study of PD-1 blockade in classical Hodgkin lymphoma (TCRdb year 2020). General notes on the study: Nivolumab dosing was 3 mg/kg intravenously every 2 weeks, continuing until either disease progression or unacceptable toxicity. The study used TCR beta sequencing and CyTOF to define a peripheral blood immune signature of response to PD-1 blockade in classical Hodgkin lymphoma. Study-level results and caveats: Baseline diversity similar to that of newly diagnosed patients was observed in trial patients achieving complete response, whereas significantly lower diversity was observed in partial responders and progressors. Patients starting nivolumab less than 1 year after ASCT had lower diversity and were excluded from later analyses to avoid confounding by immune reconstitution. The study was restricted to a single clinical trial cohort, and the causes of repertoire differences, possibly disease activity or prior therapy, were left undefined. A significant rise by C4D1 was seen in CD4+ but not CD8+ TCR diversity (p=0.0027 vs p=0.16), with the rise being most apparent in complete responders (p=0.02). Newly diagnosed patients were reported to have lower baseline TCR diversity than healthy donors, and relapsed/refractory patients were reported to have lower baseline TCR diversity still.

The Qiagen DNeasy kit was used to extract genomic DNA both from unsorted PBMCs and from the negatively selected CD4+ and CD8+ fractions. Using primers that anneal to V and J segments, immunoSEQ multiplex PCR amplified the TCR beta CDR3 regions. A synthetic immune receptor repertoire was used to minimize amplification bias, and any residual bias was removed computationally once sequencing was done. The original pipeline was this. Custom Python scripts were used to quantify repertoire diversity as the Shannon entropy index. Unsorted, CD4+ and CD8+ repertoires were analyzed separately, except for combined analyses in which CD4+ and CD8+ sequences were merged in silico. Clonal expansion was defined as a frequency increase of at least 2-fold after treatment compared with C1D1, and clones undetected at baseline were assigned a pseudocount of 0.5. Clones with 0 or 1 copy at C1D1 were classified as singleton clones, and clones with 2 or more copies were classified as non-singleton clones. By matching protein sequences in sorted samples from the same patient, clones expanded in unsorted samples were annotated as CD4+, CD8+ or unknown. Wilcoxon tests on paired samples were used to test changes in diversity from C1D1 to C4D1. The clones in this table, taken by TCRdb from immuneACCESS, are in-frame only. Not every clone is retained; where verified, under half of the shortfall comes from an unresolved V gene, and the cause of the rest is unknown. V and J calls and clone size are copied from that table; D and trimming were computed from the DNA. For this sample the table gives roughly 90,000 clones, of which roughly 81% were detected only once. The ten largest clones take up 16% of the sample.

CDR1 and CDR2 were assigned from the germline V gene as SGHVT and SQSDAQ. V and J are truncated by 5 bases and 6 bases respectively, leaving an intervening sequence of 17 bases. Its CDR3 holds 14 amino acids, cysteine through phenylalanine. The retained sequence is limited to the CDR3, 42 bases, with the frame set at the first base. This clone was seen more than once but under ten times. Its binding antigen is unknown. Base qualities are not recorded, but no much larger clone differs from it by a single base. The meaning of the sample's time point label: cycle 2 day 1 (C2D1) of nivolumab. Relapse after autologous stem cell transplantation had occurred in all trial patients, and cohorts A, B and C were distinguished by prior brentuximab vedotin exposure. The trial cohort was composed of some 57 patients with relapsed/refractory classical Hodgkin lymphoma, for whom complete response, partial response or progressive disease was recorded as best overall response. In the multi-cohort phase II CheckMate 205 trial, trial patients received single-agent nivolumab. An independent review committee assessed best overall response using the 2007 International Working Group response criteria. PBMCs from the trial were collected at three points: immediately before nivolumab initiation (C1D1), and during therapy at cycle 2 day 1 and cycle 4 day 1. Peripheral blood was collected in 8 mL Vacutainer Cell Preparation Tubes, from which PBMCs were isolated by centrifugation and then cryopreserved.

This clonotype was obtained from a human donor with classical Hodgkin lymphoma. Sequenced here: peripheral blood mononuclear cells (PBMCs), sampled before the second cycle of nivolumab. Recombination linked TRBV7-4 to TRBJ2-7, with a weak D call of TRBD1 (5 bases match). Here is the DNA: TGTGCCAGCAGCCCACTCAGGGCATGTGGCGAGCAGTACTTC. The resulting protein is CASSPLRACGEQYF.